Shown below are 10 T cell receptor beta chains from a single sample sequenced in a study of shared clonotypes between healthy human individuals (TCRdb year 2020). Libraries were built with the immunoSEQ multiplex PCR assay. TCRdb carries this immuneACCESS record with in-frame sequences only. Its versions omit some clonotypes, under half of them owing to an unresolved V gene in the studies checked, with the rest unexplained. Present in this sample are about 2.3 million clones, under 95% of which were seen just once. Of the sample, more than 0.35% falls within the top ten clones. The sample was naive CD4+ T cells from PBMCs. The cell subset or site label of this sample denotes: CD45RA+ positively selected. The receptors originated from a man between 18 and 35 years old in good health. Some clones in this sample may be carry-over from other donors' samples.

The V and J genes are TRBV6-5 and TRBJ1-6; TRBD1 aligns across 11 bases. This CDR3 region has 14 residues. Germline CDR1 MNHEY, CDR2 SVGAGI. J gave up 9 bases and V 6 bases, and 4 bases lay outside the gene matches. The CDR3 spells CASSRGQGASPLHF. The CDR3, as DNA: TGTGCCAGCAGCCGAGGACAGGGGGCTTCACCCCTCCACTTT.

The genes are TRBV28 and TRBJ2-7; no definite D call. With 5 bases removed from V and 6 bases from J, the gap between germline ends came to 14 bases. CDR1 and CDR2 (germline): MDHEN, SYDVKM. CDR3 length equals 13 residues. CDR3 sequence: CASSVGSVGEQYF. CDR3 in DNA: TGTGCCAGCAGTGTCGGGTCCGTAGGCGAGCAGTACTTC.

The chain links TRBV2 to TRBJ1-3; possibly TRBD1 for D (6 bases). V lost 7 bases and J 0 bases, leaving 13 bases between the germline ends. This CDR3 contains 15 residues. The germline gives CDR1 SNHLY, CDR2 FYNNEI. In DNA, the CDR3 is TGTGCCAGCACCCGAGAGGGGGTCTCTGGAAACACCATATATTTT. Amino acid sequence: CASTREGVSGNTIYF. Using reference TRBV2 and TRBJ1-3 for the parts outside the CDR3, the full variable domain is EPEVTQTPSHQVTQMGQEVILRCVPISNHLYFYWYRQILGQKVEFLVSFYNNEISEKSEIFDDQFSVERPDGSNFTLKIRSTKLEDSAMYFCASTREGVSGNTIYFGEGSWLTVV.

V gene TRBV11-2 combines with J gene TRBJ1-3; TRBD1 agrees at 8 bases. In germline, CDR1 is SGHAT, CDR2 FQNNGV. The CDR3 totals 17 residues. V lost 4 bases to trimming and J lost 0 bases; unmatched junction nucleotides: 8. CDR3 protein: CASSSPGGPPSGNTIYF. The CDR3 DNA reads as TGTGCCAGCAGCTCGCCAGGGGGCCCCCCCTCTGGAAACACCATATATTTT.

V gene TRBV6-1 combines with J gene TRBJ2-1; 8 bases agree with TRBD1. Germline V CDR1 and CDR2: MNHNS, SASEGT. This CDR3 is 14 amino acids long. V dropped 6 bases and J dropped 8; count of bases not matched to a gene: 9. The CDR3 DNA reads as TGTGCCAGCAGGGAAACTTCGACAGGGGATGAGCAGTTCTTC. Translated: CASRETSTGDEQFF.

This clone was seen a handful of times. V usage is TRBV7-9 and J usage is TRBJ1-5, with D possibly TRBD1 on 5 matching bases. Germline V gene sequence: CDR1 SEHNR, CDR2 FQNEAQ (reference sequence). The CDR3 loop spans 14 amino acids. Trimming shortened V by 3 bases and J by 3 bases, and 9 bases separated the two germline ends. This chain's CDR3 is CASSFGTANQPQHF. CDR3 nucleotide sequence: TGTGCCAGCAGCTTTGGGACCGCCAATCAGCCCCAGCATTTT.

This clone has a single count. In nucleotides, the CDR3 is TGTGCCAGCAGCCAAGAGGAGTCGGGGGTCTCACCCCTCCACTTT. It translates to CASSQEESGVSPLHF. The V call is TRBV4-2, the J call TRBJ1-6; possibly TRBD1 for D (5 bases). V lost 0 bases and J lost 10, with 13 bases in between. This CDR3 contains 15 residues. Looked up from germline, CDR1 is LGHNA and CDR2 is YNFKEQ.

In DNA, the CDR3 is TGTGCCAGCAGCCGTACGGGGATGGGGGAAAAACTGTTTTTT. Protein sequence: CASSRTGMGEKLFF. The rearrangement uses TRBV11-2 and TRBJ1-4; D uncertain. The CDR3 runs to 14 residues. Trimming cost V 5 bases and J 8 bases, with 15 bases left between them. In germline, CDR1 is SGHAT, CDR2 FQNNGV.

As regards this clone: Other nucleotide sequences in the sample specify the same CDR3. This rearrangement joins TRBV7-2 to TRBJ1-5; no definite D call. CDR1 and CDR2 (germline): SGHTA, FQGNSA. The CDR3 is 13 residues long. V was clipped by 0 bases and J by 6 bases, with 6 bases between them. In nucleotides, the CDR3 is TGTGCCAGCAGCTTAGCAGGCGGTCAGCCCCAGCATTTT. The encoded protein is CASSLAGGQPQHF.

The table lists this clone with a count of one. The V call is TRBV10-3, the J call TRBJ1-1; TRBD1 matches at 9 bases. This CDR3 has 15 residues. The V and J ends lost 6 bases and 11 bases, in that order; junction bases with no gene match: 16. Per the germline V gene, CDR1 is ENHRY and CDR2 is SYGVKD. The CDR3, as DNA: TGTGCCATCAGGGCCGGGACAGGGCCTGCTTCGGGCGCTTTCTTT. This sequence encodes CAIRAGTGPASGAFF.